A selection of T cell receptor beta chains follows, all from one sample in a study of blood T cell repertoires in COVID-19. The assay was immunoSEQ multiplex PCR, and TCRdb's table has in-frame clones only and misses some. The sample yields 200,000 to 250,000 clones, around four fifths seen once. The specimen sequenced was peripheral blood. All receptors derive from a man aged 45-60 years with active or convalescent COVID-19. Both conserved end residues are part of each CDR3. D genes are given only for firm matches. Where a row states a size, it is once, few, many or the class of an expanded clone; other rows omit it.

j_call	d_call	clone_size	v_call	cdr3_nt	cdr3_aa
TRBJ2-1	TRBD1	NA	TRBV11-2	TGTGCCAGCAGCTCAGGACGGGGTCGGGGACAGGGGGCGAATGAGCAGTTCTTC	CASSSGRGRGQGANEQFF
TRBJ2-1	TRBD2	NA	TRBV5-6	TGTGCCAGCCGTCTAGCGGGAGATACCAATGAGCAGTTCTTC	CASRLAGDTNEQFF
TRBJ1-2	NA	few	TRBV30	TGTGCCTGGAGTGTACCCAACAGGGAGAATGGCTACACCTTC	CAWSVPNRENGYTF
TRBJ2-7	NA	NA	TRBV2	TGTGCCAGCGGGGTCAGGGTCTACGAGCAGTACTTC	CASGVRVYEQYF
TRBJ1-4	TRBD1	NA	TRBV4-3	TGCGCCAGCAGCCAAGCCGCCCGGACAGGCTCTTATGAAAAACTGTTTTTT	CASSQAARTGSYEKLFF
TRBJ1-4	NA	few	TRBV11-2	TGTGCCAGCAGCTTATGGGGGCCAGAAAAACTGTTTTTT	CASSLWGPEKLFF
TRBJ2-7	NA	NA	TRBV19	TGTGCCAGTAGTAGGGGGGGCGCGGGTCACGAGCAGTACTTC	CASSRGGAGHEQYF
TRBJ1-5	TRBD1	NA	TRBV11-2	TGTGCCAGCAGCACGGGACAGGTCAGCAATCAGCCCCAGCATTTT	CASSTGQVSNQPQHF
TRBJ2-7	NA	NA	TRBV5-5	TGTGCCAGCCAAACGGGGGTAGCCTACGAGCAGTACTTC	CASQTGVAYEQYF
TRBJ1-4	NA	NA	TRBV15	TGTGCCACCAGCAGAGAAGGGTCAGGGATTAATGAAAAACTGTTTTTT	CATSREGSGINEKLFF
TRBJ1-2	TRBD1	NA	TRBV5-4	TGTGCCAGCAGCTTGGACAGGGGGCTCTATGGCTACACCTTC	CASSLDRGLYGYTF
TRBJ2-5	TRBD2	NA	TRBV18	TGTGCCAGCTCAGCCCCAGTCGCGGGGGGGCAAGAGACCCAGTACTTC	CASSAPVAGGQETQYF
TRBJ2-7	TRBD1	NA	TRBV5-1	TGCGCCAGCAGAGGACAGGGGGGTACCTACGAGCAGTACTTC	CASRGQGGTYEQYF
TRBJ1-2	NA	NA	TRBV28	TGTGCCAGCATGATTCAGGGGTCCCATGGCTACACCTTC	CASMIQGSHGYTF
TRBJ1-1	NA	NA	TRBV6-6	TGTGCCAGCAGCTCGGAGGGGAACACTGAAGCTTTCTTT	CASSSEGNTEAFF
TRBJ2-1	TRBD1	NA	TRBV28	TGTGCCAGCAGTCCTCGAACAGGGGGTAAGAGTGAGCAGTTCTTC	CASSPRTGGKSEQFF
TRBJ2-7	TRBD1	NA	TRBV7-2	TGTGCCAGCAGCTTAGCTGGCCAGGGGGTTGCCGAGCAGTACTTC	CASSLAGQGVAEQYF
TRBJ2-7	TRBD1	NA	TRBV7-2	TGTGCCAGCAGCAATGAGGGGACAGGGTTATACGAGCAGTACTTC	CASSNEGTGLYEQYF
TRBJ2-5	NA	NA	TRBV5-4	TGTGCCAGCAGCACCTCCCGCGGGGGCTTCCAAGAGACCCAGTACTTC	CASSTSRGGFQETQYF
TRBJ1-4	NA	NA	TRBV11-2	TGTGCCAGCAGCTTTGGGAGTATGGATGAAAAACTGTTTTTT	CASSFGSMDEKLFF
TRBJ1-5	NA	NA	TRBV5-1	TGCGCCAGCAGCTTGGATACAGGTAGGAATCAGCCCCAGCATTTT	CASSLDTGRNQPQHF
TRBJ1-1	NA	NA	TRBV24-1	TGTGCCACCAGTGAAGGGAGAGTAGCTTTCTTT	CATSEGRVAFF
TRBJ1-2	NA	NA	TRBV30	TGTGCCTGGAGTGTACCAAGCGACAGGCGGAGCTACACCTTC	CAWSVPSDRRSYTF
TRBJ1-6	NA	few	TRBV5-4	TGTGCCAGCAGCTTGCAGGGTTCACCCCTCCACTTT	CASSLQGSPLHF
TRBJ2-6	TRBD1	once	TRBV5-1	TGCGCCAGCAGCCGGGGACAGGGGGCCAACTCTGGGGCCAACGTCCTGACTTTC	CASSRGQGANSGANVLTF
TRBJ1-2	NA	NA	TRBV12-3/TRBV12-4	TGTGCCAGCAGTCTTCAGGGTAGTGGCTACACCTTC	CASSLQGSGYTF
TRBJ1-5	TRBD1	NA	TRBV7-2	TGTGCCAGCAGCTTACAGGGGACAGCGAATCAGCCCCAGCATTTT	CASSLQGTANQPQHF
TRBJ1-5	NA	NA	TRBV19	TGTGCCAGTAGCTCTAGCCCCGGCGGTCAGCCCCAGCATTTT	CASSSSPGGQPQHF
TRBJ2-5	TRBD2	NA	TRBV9	TGTGCCAGCAGCGTAGAGGAAGGGAGGGCTAGCGGCGGTAAAGGGGCGTTGGAGACCCAGTACTTC	CASSVEEGRASGGKGALETQYF
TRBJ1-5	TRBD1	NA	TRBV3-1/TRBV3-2	TGTGCCAGCAGCATCCAGGGGGATCAGCCCCAGCATTTT	CASSIQGDQPQHF
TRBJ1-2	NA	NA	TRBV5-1	TGCGCCAGCAGCTTATACCAGGACACCCCTGGGTATGGCTACACCTTC	CASSLYQDTPGYGYTF
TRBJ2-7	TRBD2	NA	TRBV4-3	TGCGCCAGCAGCCAAGACTCACCCGGGACTAGCGGGGGGCCCGGCGGCTCCTACGAGCAGTACTTC	CASSQDSPGTSGGPGGSYEQYF
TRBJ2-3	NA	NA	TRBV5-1	TGCGCCAGCAGCCCAACTCTGGATACGCAGTATTTT	CASSPTLDTQYF
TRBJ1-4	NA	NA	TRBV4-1	TGCGCCAGCAGCCAAGAGGGCCCCAGACAGAGTGATGAAAAACTGTTTTTT	CASSQEGPRQSDEKLFF
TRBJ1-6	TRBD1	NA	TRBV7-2	TGTGCCAGCAGCTCAGGAGGGCAGGGGGGTCCCCTCCACTTT	CASSSGGQGGPLHF
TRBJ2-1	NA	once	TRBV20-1	TGCAGTCCAAATGGAGGGCAGGGTCAGGTCTTC	CSPNGGQGQVF
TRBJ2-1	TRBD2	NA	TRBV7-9	TGTGCCAGCAGCTCATCGACTAGCGGGTCCTACAATGAGCAGTTCTTC	CASSSSTSGSYNEQFF
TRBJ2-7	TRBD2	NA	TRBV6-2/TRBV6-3	TGTGCCAGCAGTTACCGCGGGGGAAGCTACGAGCAGTACTTC	CASSYRGGSYEQYF
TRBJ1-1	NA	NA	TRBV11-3	TGTGCCAGCAGCTTAGGATACAGGGCTGAAGCTTTCTTT	CASSLGYRAEAFF
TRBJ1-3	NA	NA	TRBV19	TGTGCCAGTAGGCAGAGACAGGCCCCCTCTGGAAACACCATATATTTT	CASRQRQAPSGNTIYF
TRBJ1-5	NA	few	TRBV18	TGTGCCAGCTCACCGCTAGCGGGTCAGCCCCAGCATTTT	CASSPLAGQPQHF
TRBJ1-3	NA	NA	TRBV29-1	TGCAGCGTTATCACGGGAACTGGAAACACCATATATTTT	CSVITGTGNTIYF
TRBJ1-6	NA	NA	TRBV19	TGTGCCAGCAGACAGGAAGGAAATTCACCCCTCCACTTT	CASRQEGNSPLHF
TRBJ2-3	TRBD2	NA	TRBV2	TGTGCCAGCAGTGAAGGAGGAAGACTAGCGGGGGGGGCTACCCCAGATACGCAGTATTTT	CASSEGGRLAGGATPDTQYF
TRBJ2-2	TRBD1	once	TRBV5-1	TGCGCCAGCAGCTTTGGGACAGAGAACACCGGGGAGCTGTTTTTT	CASSFGTENTGELFF
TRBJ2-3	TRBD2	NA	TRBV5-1	TGCGCCAGCAGCACAATGACTAGCGGGAGTAGGTTGTTCTTGGATACGCAGTATTTT	CASSTMTSGSRLFLDTQYF
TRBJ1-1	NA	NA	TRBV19	TGTGCCTCGACAGTAGTGGCAGGGAACACTGAAGCTTTCTTT	CASTVVAGNTEAFF
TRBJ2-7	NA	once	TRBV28	TGTGCCAGCAGTGGAGGCGGGACAGCTAGCTCCTACGAGCAGTACTTC	CASSGGGTASSYEQYF
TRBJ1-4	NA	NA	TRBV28	TGTGCCAGCAGGTCCGGGGGGCACAATGAAAAACTGTTTTTT	CASRSGGHNEKLFF
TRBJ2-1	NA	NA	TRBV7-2	TGTGCCAGCAGCTTAGCGCTGAGCGATGAGCAGTTCTTC	CASSLALSDEQFF
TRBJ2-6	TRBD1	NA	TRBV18	TGTGCCAGCTCACCATTAGGACAGGGAACCTCTGGGGCCAACGTCCTGACTTTC	CASSPLGQGTSGANVLTF
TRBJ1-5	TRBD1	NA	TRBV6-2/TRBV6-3	TGTGCCAGCAGTTCGAGGACAGGGGTTTTTAGTCAGCCCCAGCATTTT	CASSSRTGVFSQPQHF
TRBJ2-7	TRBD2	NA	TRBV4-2	TGTGCCAGCAGCCAGGTCGGGACTAGCCCCTACGAGCAGTACTTC	CASSQVGTSPYEQYF
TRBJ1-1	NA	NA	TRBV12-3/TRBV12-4	TGTGCCAGCAGACTCGGACAGCCTACTGAAGCTTTCTTT	CASRLGQPTEAFF
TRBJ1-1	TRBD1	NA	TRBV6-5	TGTGCCAGCGGGCGACAGGGGGCTTGGTGGACTGAAGCTTTCTTT	CASGRQGAWWTEAFF